The clone carrying this T cell receptor beta chain was picked up a small number of times. Libraries of TCR beta came from iRepertoire HTBI primers plus Arm-PCR of CDR3 regions. Via MiXCR, TCRdb re-called the multiplex PCR reads, giving one row per CDR3 protein. The sample lists about 340,000 distinct CDR3 sequences, about 19% occurring once. The data belong to a study of regulatory T cells in long-lasting Graves disease. The germline gives CDR1 SGHTA, CDR2 FQGTGA. This CDR3 contains 14 residues. Trimming cost V 5 bases and J 6 bases; bases outside gene matches: 6. Time point noted: persistent/refractory GD, antithyroid drugs over 5 years with positive TRAb. Construction of the TCR library relied on RNA isolated from PBMCs.

Sequenced here: peripheral blood mononuclear cells (PBMCs), sampled when the disease was refractory, from a patient treated with antithyroid drugs. The origin of this receptor is a female donor with Graves disease. This chain connects TRBV7-3 to TRBJ2-7, with TRBD2 matching over 11 bases. The DNA for the CDR3 is TGTGCCAGCAGCCCTCTGACTAGCGGGACCGAGCAGTACTTC. It specifies CASSPLTSGTEQYF.